This T cell receptor beta chain was identified in a study of blood T cell repertoires in COVID-19. Study-level information: Researchers got acute and convalescent COVID-19 samples from the United States, Italy and Spain. T cells, B-cell-depleted T cells, or PBMCs provided the cDNA or gDNA that served as material.

Method: immunoSEQ multiplex PCR; TCRdb's copy keeps in-frame clones and lacks some. The sample has about 150,000 clones; approximately 80% are singletons. V shed 6 bases and J shed 10 bases, with 16 bases lying between them. Germline V CDR1 and CDR2: MNHEY, SVGAGI. The CDR3 covers 14 residues. This sequence joins TRBV6-5 and TRBJ1-6, with D possibly matching TRBD1 (5 bases). Sequenced input: peripheral blood. The clonotype originates from an older woman with acute or convalescent COVID-19. In DNA form, the CDR3 reads TGTGCCAGCAGAGCAGGGTCCCCCTACTCACCCCTCCACTTT. Translation gives CASRAGSPYSPLHF.